This T cell receptor (beta chain) was retrieved from a study of T cell responses to AZD1222 COVID-19 vaccine. Profiling relied on immunoSEQ multiplex PCR, and the TCRdb table lists in-frame clones only, not all of them. The sample lists just under 150,000 clones; around nine tenths were seen once. The V gene lost 2 bases and the J gene lost 0 bases, with 12 bases spanning the gap. The CDR3 contains 16 residues. Germline V gives CDR1 SGHVS, CDR2 FNYEAQ. Whole-study findings and limits: Increased Spike-specific TCR breadth and depth were observed after two AZD1222 doses. The sample set comprised mostly white British donors with more females, and clonal diversity was possibly underestimated. Of the AZD1222 recipients, only 5 or 6 were seropositive at baseline.

About this clone: What it recognizes is unknown.

The input for sequencing was peripheral blood, taken 28 days after the second AZD1222 dose. This TCR was recovered from an adult who received the AZD1222 COVID-19 vaccine. The rearrangement links TRBV7-6 to TRBJ2-3; D might be TRBD2 (5 bases). In DNA, the CDR3 is TGTGCCAGCAGCTTACGCGAGGGCTCTAGCACAGATACGCAGTATTTT. This encodes CASSLREGSSTDTQYF.